The rows below give T cell receptor beta chains drawn from one sample of a study of blood T cell repertoires in COVID-19. Generated by immunoSEQ multiplex PCR, the TCRdb table keeps only in-frame clones and is missing some. The table lists 24,000 or so clones, 85% to 90% of them singletons. Sequencing was carried out using peripheral blood. The receptors were gathered from a woman aged 80 or over with acute or convalescent COVID-19. CDR3s include the opening cysteine and the closing phenylalanine or tryptophan. The order of the fields is clone size, D gene, V gene, J gene, CDR3 DNA, CDR3 protein. D genes are given only for firm matches. Some rows have no size entry. The others give once, few or many, or a class for an expanded clone.

clone size: NA; D gene: TRBD1; V gene: TRBV5-1; J gene: TRBJ2-7; CDR3 DNA: TGCGCCAGCAGCTTTCAGGGGGCGAGAAACGAGCAGTACTTC; CDR3 protein: CASSFQGARNEQYF
clone size: NA; D gene: NA; V gene: TRBV7-2; J gene: TRBJ2-3; CDR3 DNA: TGTGCCAGCAGCACCACCCAACAGGGTCCAGATACGCAGTATTTT; CDR3 protein: CASSTTQQGPDTQYF
clone size: NA; D gene: TRBD1; V gene: TRBV5-4; J gene: TRBJ1-2; CDR3 DNA: TGTGCCAGCAGCCCCAGACAGGGCGGGGATGGATATGGCTACACCTTC; CDR3 protein: CASSPRQGGDGYGYTF
clone size: NA; D gene: TRBD2; V gene: TRBV10-3; J gene: TRBJ2-7; CDR3 DNA: TGTGCCATCACCCCCAGCGGGAGTCTGCACGAGCAGTACTTC; CDR3 protein: CAITPSGSLHEQYF
clone size: NA; D gene: TRBD1; V gene: TRBV30; J gene: TRBJ1-2; CDR3 DNA: TGTGCCTGGAGTCTGACAGGGGTCACCTATGGCTACACCTTC; CDR3 protein: CAWSLTGVTYGYTF
clone size: NA; D gene: NA; V gene: TRBV18; J gene: TRBJ2-7; CDR3 DNA: TGTGCCAGCTCACCAGAGCACCCGGGGGAGCAGTACTTC; CDR3 protein: CASSPEHPGEQYF
clone size: NA; D gene: TRBD2; V gene: TRBV11-3; J gene: TRBJ2-7; CDR3 DNA: TGTGCCAGCAGCCCTATGGGACTAGCGGGAGTGCAGTACTTC; CDR3 protein: CASSPMGLAGVQYF
clone size: once; D gene: NA; V gene: TRBV6-1; J gene: TRBJ1-5; CDR3 DNA: TGTGCCAGCAGTGAAGCGTGGGCGGGAAAAAACTTTGGGAGCAATCAGCCCCAGCATTTT; CDR3 protein: CASSEAWAGKNFGSNQPQHF
clone size: NA; D gene: TRBD1; V gene: TRBV19; J gene: TRBJ2-7; CDR3 DNA: TGTGCCAGTAGTATATCCGGGACAGGGGCCTACGAGCAGTACTTC; CDR3 protein: CASSISGTGAYEQYF
clone size: NA; D gene: TRBD2; V gene: TRBV2; J gene: TRBJ2-1; CDR3 DNA: TGTGCCAGCAGCCCGGGACTAGCAATCAATGAGCAGTTCTTC; CDR3 protein: CASSPGLAINEQFF
clone size: once; D gene: TRBD2; V gene: TRBV10-3; J gene: TRBJ2-3; CDR3 DNA: TGTACCATCAGCGGGACTAGCGGGGTTGGCACAGATACGCAGTATTTT; CDR3 protein: CTISGTSGVGTDTQYF
clone size: NA; D gene: TRBD2; V gene: TRBV7-6; J gene: TRBJ2-7; CDR3 DNA: TGTGCCAGCAGCTTAGCTACTAGCGGAACCTACGAGCAGTACTTC; CDR3 protein: CASSLATSGTYEQYF
clone size: NA; D gene: NA; V gene: TRBV2; J gene: TRBJ2-5; CDR3 DNA: TGTGCCAGCAGTGGATCCGGGACACCACAAGAGACCCAGTACTTC; CDR3 protein: CASSGSGTPQETQYF
clone size: NA; D gene: TRBD1; V gene: TRBV3-1/TRBV3-2; J gene: TRBJ1-2; CDR3 DNA: TGTGCCAGCAGCCCCCGGGACAGGTTATTCTATGGCTACACCTTC; CDR3 protein: CASSPRDRLFYGYTF
clone size: NA; D gene: TRBD1; V gene: TRBV5-6; J gene: TRBJ1-2; CDR3 DNA: TGTGCCAGCAGCTTGTGGGACAGGAGACTCTATGGCTACACCTTC; CDR3 protein: CASSLWDRRLYGYTF
clone size: NA; D gene: NA; V gene: TRBV6-2/TRBV6-3; J gene: TRBJ1-2; CDR3 DNA: TGTGCCAGCAGTGAGAAACAGGAAGGGGCTTACGGCTACACCTTC; CDR3 protein: CASSEKQEGAYGYTF
clone size: NA; D gene: NA; V gene: TRBV5-1; J gene: TRBJ1-1; CDR3 DNA: TGCGCCAGCAGCTTGGCGGGACACTTGAACACTGAAGCTTTCTTT; CDR3 protein: CASSLAGHLNTEAFF
clone size: NA; D gene: TRBD1; V gene: TRBV28; J gene: TRBJ1-1; CDR3 DNA: TGTGCCAGCAGGTCGGACAGGGTGCTATTCACTGAAGCTTTCTTT; CDR3 protein: CASRSDRVLFTEAFF
clone size: NA; D gene: NA; V gene: TRBV6-5; J gene: TRBJ2-2; CDR3 DNA: TGTGCCAGCAGTAGAACCCACAGGGACACCGGGGAGCTGTTTTTT; CDR3 protein: CASSRTHRDTGELFF
clone size: NA; D gene: NA; V gene: TRBV15; J gene: TRBJ1-4; CDR3 DNA: TGTGCCACCAGCCTAGCGGGCAGAACTAATGAAAAACTGTTTTTT; CDR3 protein: CATSLAGRTNEKLFF
clone size: NA; D gene: NA; V gene: TRBV19; J gene: TRBJ2-3; CDR3 DNA: TGTGCCAGTAGTAAGACTAGTGCCGATACGCAGTATTTT; CDR3 protein: CASSKTSADTQYF
clone size: NA; D gene: TRBD1; V gene: TRBV27; J gene: TRBJ2-5; CDR3 DNA: TGTGCCAGCAGACCATTGACCTCAGGGGGTAGGGAGACCCAGTACTTC; CDR3 protein: CASRPLTSGGRETQYF
clone size: NA; D gene: NA; V gene: TRBV10-2; J gene: TRBJ2-7; CDR3 DNA: TGCGCCAGCAGGCAAACAGGGTCTGGCGAGCAGTACTTC; CDR3 protein: CASRQTGSGEQYF
clone size: NA; D gene: TRBD1; V gene: TRBV7-2; J gene: TRBJ1-3; CDR3 DNA: TGTGCCAGCAGTCTAGACAGGGGAATTGTCGGAAACACCATATATTTT; CDR3 protein: CASSLDRGIVGNTIYF
clone size: NA; D gene: NA; V gene: TRBV3-1/TRBV3-2; J gene: TRBJ2-6; CDR3 DNA: TGTGCCAGCAGCTTAGGGGCTTCTGGGGCCAACGTCCTGACTTTC; CDR3 protein: CASSLGASGANVLTF
clone size: NA; D gene: NA; V gene: TRBV7-2; J gene: TRBJ2-7; CDR3 DNA: TGTGCCAGCAGCTGGGGGGCAGGGGGAGCAGGCTACTACGAGCAGTACTTC; CDR3 protein: CASSWGAGGAGYYEQYF
clone size: NA; D gene: TRBD1; V gene: TRBV9; J gene: TRBJ2-5; CDR3 DNA: TGTGCCAGCAGCCCGCGGGACAGGGTTGGTCAAGAGACCCAGTACTTC; CDR3 protein: CASSPRDRVGQETQYF
clone size: NA; D gene: NA; V gene: TRBV19; J gene: TRBJ2-5; CDR3 DNA: TGTGCCAGTAGTATAGGGGGACACAAAGAGACCCAGTACTTC; CDR3 protein: CASSIGGHKETQYF
clone size: once; D gene: TRBD2; V gene: TRBV27; J gene: TRBJ2-7; CDR3 DNA: TGTGCCAGCAGTTTAATGATAGCGGGAGCCTACGAGCAGTACTTC; CDR3 protein: CASSLMIAGAYEQYF
clone size: NA; D gene: TRBD2; V gene: TRBV19; J gene: TRBJ2-3; CDR3 DNA: TGTGCCAGTAGTATAGGACTAGCGGTCACAGATACGCAGTATTTT; CDR3 protein: CASSIGLAVTDTQYF
clone size: NA; D gene: NA; V gene: TRBV7-9; J gene: TRBJ1-4; CDR3 DNA: TGTGCCAGCAGCTTAGGAGACAGTGAAAAACTGTTTTTT; CDR3 protein: CASSLGDSEKLFF
clone size: few; D gene: TRBD2; V gene: TRBV5-1; J gene: TRBJ2-7; CDR3 DNA: TGCGCCAGCAGCTTCGGTGAGGGAGGGAGCGAGCAGTACTTC; CDR3 protein: CASSFGEGGSEQYF
clone size: NA; D gene: NA; V gene: TRBV5-5; J gene: TRBJ1-3; CDR3 DNA: TGTGCCAGCAGCTTGGCGGCAGGGAACTCTGGAAACACCATATATTTT; CDR3 protein: CASSLAAGNSGNTIYF
clone size: NA; D gene: NA; V gene: TRBV3-1/TRBV3-2; J gene: TRBJ2-2; CDR3 DNA: TGTGCCAGCAGCCTCGTTGGGGAGCTGTTTTTT; CDR3 protein: CASSLVGELFF
clone size: NA; D gene: NA; V gene: TRBV28; J gene: TRBJ1-4; CDR3 DNA: TGTGCCAGCAGTTTAATAGGGGTAACTAATGAAAAACTGTTTTTT; CDR3 protein: CASSLIGVTNEKLFF
clone size: NA; D gene: TRBD2; V gene: TRBV7-2; J gene: TRBJ2-1; CDR3 DNA: TGTGCCAGCAGCTTAGCGGCGGGGGTCAATGAGCAGTTCTTC; CDR3 protein: CASSLAAGVNEQFF
clone size: once; D gene: TRBD1; V gene: TRBV6-5; J gene: TRBJ2-7; CDR3 DNA: TGTGCCAGCATCATCCAACAGGGGGTCTTGAACGAGCAGTACTTC; CDR3 protein: CASIIQQGVLNEQYF
clone size: NA; D gene: TRBD1; V gene: TRBV5-1; J gene: TRBJ1-2; CDR3 DNA: TGCGCCAGCAGCTTGGAACAGGGGGACGGCTACACCTTC; CDR3 protein: CASSLEQGDGYTF
clone size: NA; D gene: NA; V gene: TRBV10-2; J gene: TRBJ1-1; CDR3 DNA: TGCGCCAGCAGTGAAGGGGGTTATGAAGCTTTCTTT; CDR3 protein: CASSEGGYEAFF
clone size: NA; D gene: NA; V gene: TRBV11-3; J gene: TRBJ1-2; CDR3 DNA: TGTGCCAGCAGTCAACCCGGGAGGGGATCTCACTATGGCTACACCTTC; CDR3 protein: CASSQPGRGSHYGYTF
clone size: medium-sized; D gene: NA; V gene: TRBV19; J gene: TRBJ1-2; CDR3 DNA: TGTGCCAGTAGTATACGCACGGTCGTATACCCGGGTGATGGATATGGCTACACCTTC; CDR3 protein: CASSIRTVVYPGDGYGYTF
clone size: NA; D gene: NA; V gene: TRBV6-1; J gene: TRBJ1-6; CDR3 DNA: TGTGCCAGCAGTGACAGGGTTTATAATTCACCCCTCCACTTT; CDR3 protein: CASSDRVYNSPLHF
clone size: NA; D gene: NA; V gene: TRBV9; J gene: TRBJ1-3; CDR3 DNA: TGTGCCAGCAGCACCAGGTCACGGCAAAGGGGAAACACCATATATTTT; CDR3 protein: CASSTRSRQRGNTIYF
clone size: NA; D gene: TRBD2; V gene: TRBV10-2; J gene: TRBJ2-7; CDR3 DNA: TGCGCCAGCAGTCCTCTCAGCGGGAGTGCCTCCTACGAGCAGTACTTC; CDR3 protein: CASSPLSGSASYEQYF
clone size: NA; D gene: NA; V gene: TRBV19; J gene: TRBJ1-2; CDR3 DNA: TGTGCCAGTAGTATAGGACAGCGTTATGGCTACACCTTC; CDR3 protein: CASSIGQRYGYTF
clone size: NA; D gene: TRBD2; V gene: TRBV11-2; J gene: TRBJ2-3; CDR3 DNA: TGTGCCAGCAGTTTAAGAGGCGGCGGGGGGACAGATACGCAGTATTTT; CDR3 protein: CASSLRGGGGTDTQYF
clone size: NA; D gene: NA; V gene: TRBV2; J gene: TRBJ1-5; CDR3 DNA: TGTGCCAGCAGGAGGGGGGGGATTGGCATTTTGAGCAATCAGCCCCAGCATTTT; CDR3 protein: CASRRGGIGILSNQPQHF